This T cell receptor (beta chain) came from a study of blood T cells in healthy people across ages. Study results and limitations: PBMCs that were unsorted prevented a conclusive naive versus antigen-experienced comparison.

PCR was performed a second time for 7 to 11 cycles using a sample-barcoded 5' primer and a J-beta primer mix. Every molecule of cDNA carried a tag from a template-switch adaptor with 12 random nucleotides. TCRdb called the 5' RACE reads again in MiXCR, with one record for every CDR3 protein. The sample records just over 800,000 distinct CDR3 sequences, less than 80% being singletons. This clonotype was seen just once. No antigen is known for it. The CDR3 has 16 amino acids. The germline gives CDR1 MDHEN, CDR2 SYDVKM. The ends were cut back, 2 bases at V and 4 bases at J, with 15 bases in the middle. Per individual sample, total RNA of at least 5 micrograms was extracted.

This chain connects TRBV28 to TRBJ2-1; the D gene could be TRBD1 or TRBD2 (5 bases each). The clonotype originates from a man aged 25 to 40 in good health. The sequencing sample was made of blood. The CDR3 is CASSLGGREPYNEQFF. CDR3 coding DNA: TGTGCCAGCAGTTTAGGGGGTCGAGAGCCGTACAATGAGCAGTTCTTC.